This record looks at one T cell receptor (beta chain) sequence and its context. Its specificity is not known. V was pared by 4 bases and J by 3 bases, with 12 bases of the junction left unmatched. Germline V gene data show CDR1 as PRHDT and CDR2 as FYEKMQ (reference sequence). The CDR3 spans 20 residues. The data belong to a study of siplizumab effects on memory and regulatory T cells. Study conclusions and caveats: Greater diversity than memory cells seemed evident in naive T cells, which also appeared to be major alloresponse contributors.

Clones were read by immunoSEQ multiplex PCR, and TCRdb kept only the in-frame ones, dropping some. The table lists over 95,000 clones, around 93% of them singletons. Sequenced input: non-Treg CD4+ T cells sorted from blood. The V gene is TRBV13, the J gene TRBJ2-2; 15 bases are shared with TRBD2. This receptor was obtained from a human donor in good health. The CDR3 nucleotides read TGTGCCAGCAGCTACCCCCAACCGGGACTAGCGGGGGGATACACCGGGGAGCTGTTTTTT. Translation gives CASSYPQPGLAGGYTGELFF.